This TCR beta chain appears in the sequencing data of a study of T cells after posttransplantation cyclophosphamide. Germline V CDR1 and CDR2: SGHRS, YFSETQ. The V gene lost 6 bases and the J gene lost 3 bases, with 12 bases spanning the gap. The CDR3 loop spans 13 amino acids. Concerning this clone itself: Its target is not known.

This related bone marrow graft donor gave peripheral blood on the day of marrow donation. Overall study results and limits: Blood and skin or GI T cell repertoires showed limited TRB overlap.

Repertoires were generated with immunoSEQ multiplex PCR, while TCRdb's copy carries only in-frame clones and drops some. Among fewer than 60,000 clones listed, 90% to 95% were seen once. Sequenced input: PBMCs. The chain has TRBV5-1 and TRBJ1-1; tentative D call: TRBD1 (6 bases). The TCR was taken from a woman aged 25 to 45 in good health and a related stem cell transplant donor. In nucleotides, the CDR3 is TGCGCCAGCATCGGAGGGGGGGACACTGAAGCTTTCTTT. Translation gives CASIGGGDTEAFF.